This T cell receptor beta chain derives from a study of cytomegalovirus exposure and HLA in healthy donors. PCR primers comprised 60 Vbeta and 13 Jbeta primers. Clones were sequenced by immunoSEQ multiplex PCR, and TCRdb holds only the in-frame ones, with some missing. The repertoire holds around 45,000 clones, with 51% as singletons. The CDR3 has 16 residues. Germline V gene data show CDR1 as SGHVS and CDR2 as FQNEAQ. Trimming took 5 bases from V and 7 from J; bases not matched to a gene: 10. The clonotype originates from a man in his 60s in good health and CMV-seronegative. The V and J genes are TRBV7-8 and TRBJ2-1; 11 nucleotides align to TRBD2. Sample: PBMCs. CDR3 nucleotides: TGTGCCAGCAGCGCAAAACCGGGACTAGCGGTTAATGAGCAGTTCTTC. This codes for CASSAKPGLAVNEQFF.